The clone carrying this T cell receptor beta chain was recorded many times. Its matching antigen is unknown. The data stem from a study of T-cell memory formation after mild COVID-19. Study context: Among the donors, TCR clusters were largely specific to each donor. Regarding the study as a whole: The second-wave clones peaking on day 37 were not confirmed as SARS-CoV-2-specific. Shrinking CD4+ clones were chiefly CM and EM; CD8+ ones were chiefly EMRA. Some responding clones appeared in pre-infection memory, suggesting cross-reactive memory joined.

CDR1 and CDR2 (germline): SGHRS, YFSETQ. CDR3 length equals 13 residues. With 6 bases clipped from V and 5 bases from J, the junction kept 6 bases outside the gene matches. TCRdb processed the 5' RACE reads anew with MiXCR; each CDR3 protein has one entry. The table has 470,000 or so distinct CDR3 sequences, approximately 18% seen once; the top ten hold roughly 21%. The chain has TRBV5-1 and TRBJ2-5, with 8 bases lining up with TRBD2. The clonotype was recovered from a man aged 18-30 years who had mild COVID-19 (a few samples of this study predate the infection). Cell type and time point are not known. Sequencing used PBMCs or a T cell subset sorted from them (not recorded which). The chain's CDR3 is CASIPSGSETQYF. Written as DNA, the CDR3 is TGCGCCAGCATTCCTAGCGGGTCGGAGACCCAGTACTTC.